What follows describes a single TCR beta chain. Original processing methods: Reference gene primer amplification in the assay estimated nucleated cell counts. Here immunoSEQ multiplex PCR was the method, and the copy in TCRdb shows in-frame clones only, minus some. V and J calls and clone size are given by that table; D and trimming were obtained from the DNA. The profile shows over 90,000 clones, roughly 84% of them singletons. The entry originates in a study of blood T cell repertoires in COVID-19. Overall study: Nucleic acid was either cDNA or gDNA, and it came from T cells, B-cell-depleted T cells, or PBMCs.

This CDR3 has 14 amino acids. Trimming stripped 0 bases from V and 8 bases from J, with 13 bases between. Germline lookup yields CDR1 GTSNPN and CDR2 SVGIG (reference sequence). Sequencing used peripheral blood. The chain joins TRBV30 to TRBJ1-4; D uncertain. This TCR was sampled from a human donor in a cohort sampled during active COVID-19. DNA for the CDR3: TGTGCCTGGAGTGTACCTTCGGCCGGGGAAAAACTGTTTTTT. Protein sequence: CAWSVPSAGEKLFF.